Following are 4 T cell receptor beta chains from one sample sequenced in a study of blood T cell repertoires in COVID-19. TCRdb's copy holds only in-frame clones and misses some; the assay was immunoSEQ multiplex PCR. Among 150,000 to 200,000 clones listed, 85% to 95% were seen once. Material for sequencing was peripheral blood. The receptors shown here come from a woman in her forties or fifties with acute or convalescent COVID-19.

The rearrangement joins TRBV5-4 to TRBJ2-7, with 9 bases lining up with TRBD1. The CDR3 is 15 residues long. After removal of 0 bases from V and 0 bases from J, the junction contained 1 base not matched to a gene. CDR1 and CDR2 from the germline V gene are SGHNT and YYREEE (reference sequence). Here the CDR3 reads CASSLGTGVSYEQYF. The CDR3 nucleotides read TGTGCCAGCAGCTTGGGGACAGGGGTCTCCTACGAGCAGTACTTC.

This chain joins TRBV4-1 and TRBJ1-2, with TRBD1 matching over 8 bases. The CDR3 spans 16 residues. The germline CDR1 and CDR2 sequences are MGHRA and YSYEKL. V lost 0 bases and J lost 2; bases outside the gene matches: 5. The CDR3 reads CASSQDRRQGNYGYTF. Written as DNA, the CDR3 is TGCGCCAGCAGCCAAGATCGGAGACAGGGGAACTATGGCTACACCTTC.

V gene TRBV28 combines with J gene TRBJ2-3, with no clear D. Trimming took 2 bases from V and 0 from J, leaving 15 bases between them. This CDR3 has 17 amino acids. Germline V gene sequence: CDR1 MDHEN, CDR2 SYDVKM. The CDR3 nucleotides read TGTGCCAGCAGTTTACCATCTCTCCTGCGGAGCACAGATACGCAGTATTTT. The encoded protein is CASSLPSLLRSTDTQYF. The full variable domain, with the rest looked up from reference TRBV28 and TRBJ2-3, is DVKVTQSSRYLVKRTGEKVFLECVQDMDHENMFWYRQDPGLGLRLIYFSYDVKMKEKGDIPEGYSVSREKKERFSLILESASTNQTSMYLCASSLPSLLRSTDTQYFGPGTRLTVL.

The V call is TRBV6-5, the J call TRBJ2-3; a possible D gene is TRBD2 (6 bases). The V end lost 5 bases, the J end lost 2 bases, and 11 bases lay between the germline ends. The CDR3 is 14 amino acids. Germline CDR1 reads MNHEY; CDR2 reads SVGAGI. The CDR3 nucleotides are TGTGCCAGCAGTCCCCTAGCGACCACAGATACGCAGTATTTT. This encodes CASSPLATTDTQYF.